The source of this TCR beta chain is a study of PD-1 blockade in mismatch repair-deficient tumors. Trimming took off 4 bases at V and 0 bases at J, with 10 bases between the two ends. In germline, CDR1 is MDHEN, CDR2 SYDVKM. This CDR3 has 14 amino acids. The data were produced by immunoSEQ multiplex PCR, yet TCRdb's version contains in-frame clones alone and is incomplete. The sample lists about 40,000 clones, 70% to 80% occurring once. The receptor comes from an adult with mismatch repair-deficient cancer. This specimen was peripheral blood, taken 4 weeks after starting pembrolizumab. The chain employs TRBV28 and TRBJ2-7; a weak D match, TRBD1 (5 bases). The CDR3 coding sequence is TGTGCCAGCAGTTCGGACACCAGCTCCTACGAGCAGTACTTC. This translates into CASSSDTSSYEQYF. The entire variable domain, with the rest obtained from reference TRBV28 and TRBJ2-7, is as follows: DVKVTQSSRYLVKRTGEKVFLECVQDMDHENMFWYRQDPGLGLRLIYFSYDVKMKEKGDIPEGYSVSREKKERFSLILESASTNQTSMYLCASSSDTSSYEQYFGPGTRLTVT.